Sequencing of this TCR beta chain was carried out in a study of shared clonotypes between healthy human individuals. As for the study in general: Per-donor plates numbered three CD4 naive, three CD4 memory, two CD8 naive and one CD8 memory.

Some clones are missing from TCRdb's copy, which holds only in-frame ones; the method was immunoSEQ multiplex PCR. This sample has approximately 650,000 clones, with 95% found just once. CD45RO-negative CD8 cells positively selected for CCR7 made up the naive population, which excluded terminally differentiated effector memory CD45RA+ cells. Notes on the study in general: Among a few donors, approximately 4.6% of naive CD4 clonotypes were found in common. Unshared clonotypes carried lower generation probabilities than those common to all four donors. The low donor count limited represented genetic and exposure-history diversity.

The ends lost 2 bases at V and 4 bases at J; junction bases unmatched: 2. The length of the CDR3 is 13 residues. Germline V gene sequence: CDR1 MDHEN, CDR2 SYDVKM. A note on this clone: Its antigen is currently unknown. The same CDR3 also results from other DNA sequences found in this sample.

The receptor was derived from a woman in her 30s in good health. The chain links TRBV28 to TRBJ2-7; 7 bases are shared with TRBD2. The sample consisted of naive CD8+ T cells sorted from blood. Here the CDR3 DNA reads TGTGCCAGCAGTTTAGCGGGAGTTTACGAGCAGTACTTC. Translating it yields CASSLAGVYEQYF. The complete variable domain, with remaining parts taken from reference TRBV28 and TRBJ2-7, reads DVKVTQSSRYLVKRTGEKVFLECVQDMDHENMFWYRQDPGLGLRLIYFSYDVKMKEKGDIPEGYSVSREKKERFSLILESASTNQTSMYLCASSLAGVYEQYFGPGTRLTVT.